A single sample is the source of the 6 T cell receptor beta chains below, sequenced in a study of blood T cell repertoires in COVID-19. TCRdb's table, derived via immunoSEQ multiplex PCR, lists solely in-frame clones and lacks some. The table includes some 200,000 clones, 88% detected once. Sequences were obtained from PBMCs or T cells enriched from blood (not recorded which). These receptor sequences come from a young woman who had recovered from COVID-19.

The chain carries TRBV4-2 and TRBJ1-5; D might be TRBD1 (6 bases). The germline gives CDR1 LGHNA, CDR2 YNFKEQ. This CDR3 has 15 amino acids. The V end was cut by 5 bases, the J end by 3 bases, with 14 bases between. This CDR3 reads CASSETRGTNQPQHF. The CDR3 DNA sequence: TGTGCCAGCAGCGAAACGAGGGGGACCAATCAGCCCCAGCATTTT.

The chain is built from TRBV19 and TRBJ1-2; D gene ambiguous. Trimming cost V 3 bases and J 8 bases, with 19 bases left between them. CDR3 length equals 15 residues. The germline V gene encodes CDR1 LNHDA and CDR2 SQIVND (reference sequence). The CDR3 sequence: CASSMNSNIVWGYTF. CDR3 coding DNA: TGTGCCAGTAGTATGAACAGCAACATAGTCTGGGGCTACACCTTC.

The chain links TRBV5-1 to TRBJ2-1; 8 bases are a match to TRBD2. CDR3 size: 15 residues. Germline-derived CDR1 and CDR2 are SGHRS and YFSETQ. With 0 bases clipped from V and 5 bases from J, the junction kept 4 bases outside the gene matches. The CDR3 here is CASSLVAGPNNEQFF. In DNA form, the CDR3 reads TGCGCCAGCAGCTTGGTAGCGGGGCCTAACAATGAGCAGTTCTTC.

The chain is built from TRBV2 and TRBJ2-1; possibly TRBD2 for D (6 bases). Looked up from germline, CDR1 is SNHLY and CDR2 is FYNNEI. This CDR3 region has 14 residues. V gave up 7 bases and J gave up 7 bases, with 17 bases separating them. CDR3 protein: CASILSGELNEQFF. CDR3 DNA sequence: TGTGCCAGCATTTTATCGGGGGAACTAAATGAGCAGTTCTTC. The full variable domain, in which reference TRBV2 and TRBJ2-1 provide the parts outside the CDR3, is EPEVTQTPSHQVTQMGQEVILRCVPISNHLYFYWYRQILGQKVEFLVSFYNNEISEKSEIFDDQFSVERPDGSNFTLKIRSTKLEDSAMYFCASILSGELNEQFFGPGTRLTVL.

This rearrangement joins TRBV18 to TRBJ1-2; TRBD1 aligns across 10 bases. V lost 1 base to trimming and J lost 2 bases; unmatched junction nucleotides: 4. The CDR3 loop spans 16 amino acids. From germline, CDR1 is KGHSH and CDR2 LQKENI. The CDR3 DNA reads as TGTGCCAGCTCACCACAAGGGACAGGGGCAAACTATGGCTACACCTTC. Amino acids: CASSPQGTGANYGYTF.

This clone was detected once. This chain joins TRBV2 and TRBJ1-1; D is perhaps TRBD1 (5 bases). Germline-derived CDR1 and CDR2 are SNHLY and FYNNEI. The CDR3 has 12 amino acids. V lost 11 bases, J lost 5 bases, and 15 bases lay in between. CDR3 coding DNA: TGTGCCGGGGGGTTGGGGCTGACTGAAGCTTTCTTT. It translates to CAGGLGLTEAFF. The complete variable domain, with remaining parts taken from reference TRBV2 and TRBJ1-1, reads EPEVTQTPSHQVTQMGQEVILRCVPISNHLYFYWYRQILGQKVEFLVSFYNNEISEKSEIFDDQFSVERPDGSNFTLKIRSTKLEDSAMYFCAGGLGLTEAFFGQGTRLTVV.